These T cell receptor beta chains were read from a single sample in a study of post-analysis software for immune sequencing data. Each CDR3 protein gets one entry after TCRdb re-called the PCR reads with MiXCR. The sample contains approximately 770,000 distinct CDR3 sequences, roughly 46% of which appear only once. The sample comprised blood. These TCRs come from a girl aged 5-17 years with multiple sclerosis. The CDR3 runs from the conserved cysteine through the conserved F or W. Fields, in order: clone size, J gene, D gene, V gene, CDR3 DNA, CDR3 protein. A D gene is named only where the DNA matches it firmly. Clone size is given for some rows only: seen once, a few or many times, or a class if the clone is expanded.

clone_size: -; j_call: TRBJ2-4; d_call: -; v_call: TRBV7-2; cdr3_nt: TGTGCCAGCAGCGACGCCGTTACGAAAGCCAAAAACATTCAGTACTTC; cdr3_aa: CASSDAVTKAKNIQYF
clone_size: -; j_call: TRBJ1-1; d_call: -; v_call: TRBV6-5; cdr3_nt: TGTGCCAGCAGTTACGCAGGGTTCACTGAAGCTTTCTTT; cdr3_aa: CASSYAGFTEAFF
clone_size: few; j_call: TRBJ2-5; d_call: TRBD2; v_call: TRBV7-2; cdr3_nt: TGTGCCAGCAGCTTATGGCTAGCGGGAGTTGGGACCCAGTACTTC; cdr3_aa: CASSLWLAGVGTQYF
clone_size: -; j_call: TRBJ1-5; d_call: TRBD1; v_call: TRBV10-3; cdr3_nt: TGTGCCACCAGAAGGGACAGGGGACAAGAGACCCAGCATTTT; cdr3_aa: CATRRDRGQETQHF
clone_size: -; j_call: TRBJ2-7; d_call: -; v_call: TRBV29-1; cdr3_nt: TGCAGCGTTGGGGGGAAAAGATACGAGCAGTACTTC; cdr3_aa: CSVGGKRYEQYF
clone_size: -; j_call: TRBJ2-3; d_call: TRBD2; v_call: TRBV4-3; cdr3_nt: TGCGCCAGCAGCCATCTAATAGCGGGAGCAGGGGATACGCAGTATTTT; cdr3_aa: CASSHLIAGAGDTQYF
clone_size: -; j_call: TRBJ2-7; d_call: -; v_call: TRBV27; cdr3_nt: TGTGCCAGCAGTTTGGGAGCGGGTATGCCCTACGAGCAGTACTTC; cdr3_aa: CASSLGAGMPYEQYF
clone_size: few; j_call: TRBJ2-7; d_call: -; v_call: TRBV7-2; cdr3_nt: TGTGCCAGCAGCGCTGGGCTGGTTACCTCCTACGAGCAGTACTTC; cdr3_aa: CASSAGLVTSYEQYF
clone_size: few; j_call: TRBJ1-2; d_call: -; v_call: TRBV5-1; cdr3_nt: TGCGCCAGCAGCTTGGGGACACTGGATTTTAACTATGGCTACACCTTC; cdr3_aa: CASSLGTLDFNYGYTF
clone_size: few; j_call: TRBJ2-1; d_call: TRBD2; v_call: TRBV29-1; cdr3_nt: TGCAGCGTCGCCACTATTAGCGGGAGTGCCCAAGGGTACAATGAGCAGTTCTTC; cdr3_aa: CSVATISGSAQGYNEQFF
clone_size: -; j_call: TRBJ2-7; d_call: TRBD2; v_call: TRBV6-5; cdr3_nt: TGTACCAGCAGTTATGGTCCTAGCGGGAACGAGCAGTACTTC; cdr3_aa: CTSSYGPSGNEQYF
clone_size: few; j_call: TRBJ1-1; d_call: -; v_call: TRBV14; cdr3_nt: TGTGCCAGCAGCCAAGAGGGACACATGAACACTGAAGCTTTCTTT; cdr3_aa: CASSQEGHMNTEAFF
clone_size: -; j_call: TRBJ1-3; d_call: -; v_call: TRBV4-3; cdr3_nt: TGCGCCAGCAGCCAAGGGGGGGACCTCTCTGGAAACACCATATATTTT; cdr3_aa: CASSQGGDLSGNTIYF
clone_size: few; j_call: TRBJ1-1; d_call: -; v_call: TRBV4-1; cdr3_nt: TGCGCCAGCAGCCAAGTCGAGGGAAACACTGAAGCTTTCTTT; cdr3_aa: CASSQVEGNTEAFF
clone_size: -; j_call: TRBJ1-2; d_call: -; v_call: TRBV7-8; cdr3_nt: TGTGCCAGCAGCTTAGCGGTAGGCGGGCTGGAGGGCTACACCTTC; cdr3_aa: CASSLAVGGLEGYTF
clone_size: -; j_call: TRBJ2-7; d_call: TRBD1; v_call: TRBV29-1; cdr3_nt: TGCAGCGTTGAAGATCGGGACAGGGGATGGTACGAGCAGTACTTC; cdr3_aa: CSVEDRDRGWYEQYF
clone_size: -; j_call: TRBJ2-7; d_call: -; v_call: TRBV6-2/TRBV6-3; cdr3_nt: TGTGCCAGCAGTTATTCCCTTTCCGAGCAGTACTTC; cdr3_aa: CASSYSLSEQYF
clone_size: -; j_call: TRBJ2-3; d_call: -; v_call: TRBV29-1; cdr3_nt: TGCAGCGTTGACCGCCAAGCAGATACGCAGTATTTT; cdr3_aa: CSVDRQADTQYF
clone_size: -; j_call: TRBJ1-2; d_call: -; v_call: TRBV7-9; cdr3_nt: TGTGCCAGCAGCCCCGAGAACTATGGCTACACCTTC; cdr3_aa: CASSPENYGYTF
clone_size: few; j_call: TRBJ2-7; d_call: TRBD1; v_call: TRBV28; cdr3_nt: TGTGCCAGCAGTCACACCCAACCGGGACAGCCTAACCACGAGCAGTACTTC; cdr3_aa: CASSHTQPGQPNHEQYF
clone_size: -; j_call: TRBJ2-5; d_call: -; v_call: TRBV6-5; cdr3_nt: TGTGCCAGCAGACCCGACGGGGTCTGGGAGACCCAGTACTTC; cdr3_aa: CASRPDGVWETQYF
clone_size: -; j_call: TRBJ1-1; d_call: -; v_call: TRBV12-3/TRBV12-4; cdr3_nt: TGTGCCAGCAGTTTCGCGCCGAACACTGAAGCTTTCTTT; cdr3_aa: CASSFAPNTEAFF
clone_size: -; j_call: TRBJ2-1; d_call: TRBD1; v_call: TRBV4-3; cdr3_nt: TGCGCCAGCAGCCAAGAAGGGACAGGGGGAAACAATGAGCAGTTCTTC; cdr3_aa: CASSQEGTGGNNEQFF
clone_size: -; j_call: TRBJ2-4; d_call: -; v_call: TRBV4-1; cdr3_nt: TGCGCCAGCAGCCAAGATCCAGGAAACATTCAGTACTTC; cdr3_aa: CASSQDPGNIQYF
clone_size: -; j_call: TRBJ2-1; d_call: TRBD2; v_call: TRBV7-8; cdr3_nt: TGTGCCAGCAGCCGTTATCGGGAGGGCCGAAGCTCCTACAATGAGCAGTTCTTC; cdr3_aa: CASSRYREGRSSYNEQFF
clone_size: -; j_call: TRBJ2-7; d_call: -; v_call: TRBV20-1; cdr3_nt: TGCAGTGCCCAGGACTCTTTCTACAATGAGCAGTACTTC; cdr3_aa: CSAQDSFYNEQYF
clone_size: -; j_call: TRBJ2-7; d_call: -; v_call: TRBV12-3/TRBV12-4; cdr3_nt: TGTGCCAGCAGCAGGACAGGGAGGGCCTACGAGCAGTACTTC; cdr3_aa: CASSRTGRAYEQYF
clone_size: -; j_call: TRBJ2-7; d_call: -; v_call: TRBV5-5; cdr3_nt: TGTGCCAGCAACTCCCCTCCAGGGGACTACGAGCAGTACTTC; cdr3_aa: CASNSPPGDYEQYF
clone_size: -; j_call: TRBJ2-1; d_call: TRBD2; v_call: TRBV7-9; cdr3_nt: TGTGCCAGCAGCAAAACTAGCGGGGTCCTCAATGAGCAGTTCTTC; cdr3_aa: CASSKTSGVLNEQFF
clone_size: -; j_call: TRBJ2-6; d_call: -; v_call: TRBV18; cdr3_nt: TGTGCCAGCTCACCCAGGGAGCCCTCTGGGGCCAACGTCCTGACTTTC; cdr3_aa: CASSPREPSGANVLTF
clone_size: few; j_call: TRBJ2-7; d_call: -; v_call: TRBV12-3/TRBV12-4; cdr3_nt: TGTGCCAGCAGTTTAGAAACTAAGCAGCAGTACTTC; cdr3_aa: CASSLETKQQYF
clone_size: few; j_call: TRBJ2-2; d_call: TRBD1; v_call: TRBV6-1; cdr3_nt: TGTGCCGGACGGGACAGGGGGACATCCGGGGAGCTGTTTTTT; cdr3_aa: CAGRDRGTSGELFF
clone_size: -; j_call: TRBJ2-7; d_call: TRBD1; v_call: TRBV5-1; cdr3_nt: TGCGCCAGCAGCCTAGGGACAGGGGGCTTACACGAGCAGTACTTC; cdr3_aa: CASSLGTGGLHEQYF
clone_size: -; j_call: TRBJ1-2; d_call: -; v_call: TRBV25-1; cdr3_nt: TGTGCCAGCAGTGAACTACAGGGCGGGTATGGCTACACCTTC; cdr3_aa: CASSELQGGYGYTF
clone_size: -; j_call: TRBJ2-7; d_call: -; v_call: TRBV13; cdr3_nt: TGTGCCAGCAGCTTTCAGTCTGGGGATGTGCAGTACTTC; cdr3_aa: CASSFQSGDVQYF
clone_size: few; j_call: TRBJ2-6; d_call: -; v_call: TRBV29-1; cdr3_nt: TGCAGCGTTGAAGATAAGGGGTTTGGGGCCAACGTCCTGACTTTC; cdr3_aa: CSVEDKGFGANVLTF
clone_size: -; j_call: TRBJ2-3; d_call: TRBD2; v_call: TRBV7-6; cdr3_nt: TGTGCCAGCAGTTTCGGACTAGCGGGCAGCACAGATACGCAGTATTTT; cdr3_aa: CASSFGLAGSTDTQYF
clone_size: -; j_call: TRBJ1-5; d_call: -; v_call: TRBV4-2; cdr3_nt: TGTGCCAGCAGCCAAGATGGGGGGAGGCAGCCCCAGCATTTT; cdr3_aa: CASSQDGGRQPQHF
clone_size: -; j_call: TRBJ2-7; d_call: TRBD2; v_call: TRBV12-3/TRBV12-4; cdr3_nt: TGTGCCAGCAGTGAGGGGGGCGCTACTAGCGGGAGGTACGAGCAGTACTTC; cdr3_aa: CASSEGGATSGRYEQYF
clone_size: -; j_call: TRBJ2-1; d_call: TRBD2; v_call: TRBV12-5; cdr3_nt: TGTGCTAGTGGGAAGGGACTAGCGGGGACCCGAATCTACAATGAGCAGTTCTTC; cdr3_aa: CASGKGLAGTRIYNEQFF
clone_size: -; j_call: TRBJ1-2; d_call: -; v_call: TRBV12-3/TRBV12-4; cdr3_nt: TGTGCCAGCAGTCCCCCGGGTACGCCAAGGCATGGCTACACCTTC; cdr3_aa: CASSPPGTPRHGYTF
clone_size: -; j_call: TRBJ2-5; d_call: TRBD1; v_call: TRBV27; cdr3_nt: TGTGCCAGCAGACCCACAGGGGGAGAACAAGAGACCCAGTACTTC; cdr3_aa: CASRPTGGEQETQYF
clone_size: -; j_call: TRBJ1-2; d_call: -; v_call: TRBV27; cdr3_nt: TGTGCCAGCAGGGGGGGGGTCGGCTATGGCTACACCTTC; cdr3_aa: CASRGGVGYGYTF
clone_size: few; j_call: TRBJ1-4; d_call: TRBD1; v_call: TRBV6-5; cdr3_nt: TGTGCCAGCAGTAGGGGGGACAGTAATGAAAAACTGTTTTTT; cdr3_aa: CASSRGDSNEKLFF
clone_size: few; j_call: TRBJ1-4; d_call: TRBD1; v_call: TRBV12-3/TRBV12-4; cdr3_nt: TGTGCCAGCCGCCCCACAGGGGGGGGAGAAAAACTGTTTTTT; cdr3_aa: CASRPTGGGEKLFF
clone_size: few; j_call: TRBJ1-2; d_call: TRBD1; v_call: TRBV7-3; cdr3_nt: TGTGCCAGCAGCTTAAGTGCAGGGGGCGGCTACACCTTC; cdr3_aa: CASSLSAGGGYTF
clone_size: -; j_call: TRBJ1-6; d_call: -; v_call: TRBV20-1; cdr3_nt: TGCAGTGCCACAACGCCGGGCAGGGCCAACTATAATTCACCCCTCCACTTT; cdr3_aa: CSATTPGRANYNSPLHF
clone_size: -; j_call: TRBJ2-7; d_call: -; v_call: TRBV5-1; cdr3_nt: TGCGCCAGCAGTATGGGGGGCGATCTGAACGAGCAGTACTTC; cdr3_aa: CASSMGGDLNEQYF
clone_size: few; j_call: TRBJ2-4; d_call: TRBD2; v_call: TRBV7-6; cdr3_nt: TGTGCCAGCAGCCTCCGAGCGGGACTCCCCTCGGTGGCCCAGTACTTC; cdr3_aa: CASSLRAGLPSVAQYF
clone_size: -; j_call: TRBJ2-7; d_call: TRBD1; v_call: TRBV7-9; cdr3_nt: TGTGCCAGCAGCGGACAGGGCTGGCCCTACGAGCAGTACTTC; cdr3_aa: CASSGQGWPYEQYF
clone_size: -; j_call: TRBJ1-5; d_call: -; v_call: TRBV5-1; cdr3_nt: TGCGCCAGCAGCGCGGGAGGGACGAATCAGCCCCAGCATTTT; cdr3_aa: CASSAGGTNQPQHF
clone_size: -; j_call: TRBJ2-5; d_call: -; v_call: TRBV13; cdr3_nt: TGTGCCAGCAGCTTAGGGAGGACTTCCCAAGAGACCCAGTACTTC; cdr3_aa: CASSLGRTSQETQYF
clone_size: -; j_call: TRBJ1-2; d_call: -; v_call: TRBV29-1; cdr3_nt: TGCAGCGGTGGTGGCTACACCTTC; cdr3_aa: CSGGGYTF
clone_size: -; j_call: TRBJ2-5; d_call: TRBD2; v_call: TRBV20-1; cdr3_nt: TGCAGTCTGCTGCGGGAGGCCTCAGGGACCCAGTACTTC; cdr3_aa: CSLLREASGTQYF
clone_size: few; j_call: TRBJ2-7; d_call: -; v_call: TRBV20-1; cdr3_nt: TGCAGTGCTAGAGACCTGAGGGTTAGCACCTACGAGCAGTACTTC; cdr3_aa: CSARDLRVSTYEQYF
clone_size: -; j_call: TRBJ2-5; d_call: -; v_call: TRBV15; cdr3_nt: TGTGCCACCCGAGGCCGCCAGCGAGAGACCCAGTACTTC; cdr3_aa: CATRGRQRETQYF
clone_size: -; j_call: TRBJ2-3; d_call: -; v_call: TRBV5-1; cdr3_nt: TGCGCCAGCAGAGCCACAGATACGCAGTATTTT; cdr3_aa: CASRATDTQYF
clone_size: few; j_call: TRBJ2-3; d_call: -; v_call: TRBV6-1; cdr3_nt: TGTGCCAGCAGTGAACGGCAGGGGAACACAGATACGCAGTATTTT; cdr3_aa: CASSERQGNTDTQYF
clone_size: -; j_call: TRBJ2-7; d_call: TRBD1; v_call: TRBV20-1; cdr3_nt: TGCAGTGCTACCCAGACAGGGGCCTACGAGCAGTACTTC; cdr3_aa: CSATQTGAYEQYF
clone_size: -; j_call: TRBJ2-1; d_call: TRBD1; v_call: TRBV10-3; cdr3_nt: TGTGCCATCAGTCTGGGACAGGGTGTATCCTACAATGAGCAGTTCTTC; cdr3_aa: CAISLGQGVSYNEQFF